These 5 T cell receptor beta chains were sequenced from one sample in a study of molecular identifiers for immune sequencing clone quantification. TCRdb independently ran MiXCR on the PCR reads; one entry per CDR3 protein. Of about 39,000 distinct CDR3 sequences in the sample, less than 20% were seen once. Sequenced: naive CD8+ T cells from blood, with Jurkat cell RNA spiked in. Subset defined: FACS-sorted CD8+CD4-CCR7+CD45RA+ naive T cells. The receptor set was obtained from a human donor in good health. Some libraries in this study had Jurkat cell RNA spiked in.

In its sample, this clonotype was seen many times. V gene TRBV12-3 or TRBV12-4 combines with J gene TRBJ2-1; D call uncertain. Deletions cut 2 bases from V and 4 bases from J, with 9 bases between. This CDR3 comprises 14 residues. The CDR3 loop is CASSLMPGYNEQFF. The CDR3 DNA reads TGTGCCAGCAGTTTAATGCCCGGTTACAATGAGCAGTTCTTC.

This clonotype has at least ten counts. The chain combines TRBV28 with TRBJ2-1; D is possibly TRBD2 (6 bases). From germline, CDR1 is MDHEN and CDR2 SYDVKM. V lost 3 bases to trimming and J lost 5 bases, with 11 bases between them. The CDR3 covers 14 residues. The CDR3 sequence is CASSFRPGDNEQFF. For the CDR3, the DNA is TGTGCCAGCAGTTTCCGCCCGGGGGACAATGAGCAGTTCTTC.

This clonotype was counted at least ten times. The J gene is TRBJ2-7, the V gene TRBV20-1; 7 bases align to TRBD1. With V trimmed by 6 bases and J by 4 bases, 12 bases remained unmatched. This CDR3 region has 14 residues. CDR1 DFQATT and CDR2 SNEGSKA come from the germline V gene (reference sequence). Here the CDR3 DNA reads TGCAGTGCGGAAAAGACAGGGAAGGGGTACGAGCAGTACTTC. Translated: CSAEKTGKGYEQYF.

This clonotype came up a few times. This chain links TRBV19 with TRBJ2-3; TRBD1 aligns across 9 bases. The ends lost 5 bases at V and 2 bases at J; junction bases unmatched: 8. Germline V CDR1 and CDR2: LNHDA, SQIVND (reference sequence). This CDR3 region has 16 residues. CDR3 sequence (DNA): TGTGCCAGTAGTGTTCCGGACAGGGGCCTCACAGATACGCAGTATTTT. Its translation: CASSVPDRGLTDTQYF.

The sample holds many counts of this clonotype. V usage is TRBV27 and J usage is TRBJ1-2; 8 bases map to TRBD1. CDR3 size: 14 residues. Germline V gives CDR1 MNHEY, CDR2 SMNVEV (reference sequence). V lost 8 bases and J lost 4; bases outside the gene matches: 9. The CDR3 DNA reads TGTGCCAGCGCAATCGGACAGGGTAGCTATGGCTACACCTTC. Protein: CASAIGQGSYGYTF.